This TCR beta chain appears in the sequencing data of a study of blood T cells in healthy people across ages (dated by TCRdb to between 2015 and 2017). With respect to the entire study: Template switching captured roughly one uniquely barcoded TCR beta cDNA molecule per two T cells in model experiments. Age-related changes in TCR beta repertoire diversity were measured in the study by deep sequencing normalized with unique cDNA molecular identifiers. The donors were divided into four age groups: young (average approximately 17 years), middle-aged (roughly 40), aged (approximately 62) and long-lived (more than 75). To avoid experimental bias, donors of different ages were spread randomly across the sequencing lanes. Two additional independent replicas of 1 million unique cDNA reads from the same blood draw were analyzed for two donors (one aged 18 to 29 and one aged 80 or older).

As for this clonotype: There is no known antigen for this receptor. A much larger clone lies a single base off, so this may be a read error.

Systemically healthy Caucasian individuals from Russia, some 40 in total and aged about 6 to 95 years, were included as donors. Around 9.9 milliliters of peripheral blood were collected from each donor into EDTA-treated Vacutainer tubes. Ficoll-Paque density-gradient centrifugation was used to isolate PBMCs, with at least 7 million per sample. Trizol reagent was used to extract total RNA from the PBMCs, yielding at least 6 micrograms per sample. For every donor, flow cytometry on a PBMC aliquot measured the percentage of naive CD45RAhigh/CD27high T cells. The germline V gene (reference sequence) supplies CDR1 DFQATT and CDR2 SNEGSKA. The CDR3 goes from the cysteine to the phenylalanine over 16 residues. Solely the CDR3 DNA is kept, with 48 bases framed from the first base. V and J are trimmed by 0 bases and 4 bases, and the gene matches miss 10 bases of the junction. What the study reported, not specific to this receptor: Conclusive comparison of naive and antigen-experienced compartments was prevented by the profiling of bulk unsorted PBMCs. As age increased, observed TCR beta diversity per million T cells dropped in a roughly linear way, and a significant reduction was already evident by age 40. The CMV infection status of donors was not known, potentially confounding age-related changes in expanded clonotypes. The percentage of naive T cells measured by flow cytometry correlated strongly with observed TCR beta diversity. Total diversity estimates from one million sequenced T cells were considered lower bounds and underestimates. Compared with the aged group, more naive CD4+ T cells, fewer expanded clones and increased TCR diversity were shown by the long-lived group, suggesting age selection.

Library preparation was by 5' RACE. The instrument was an Illumina HiSeq 2500. A second PCR of roughly 6 to 11 cycles was run with a J-beta primer mix and a sample-barcoded 5' primer. A unique molecular identifier was introduced onto each TCR beta cDNA molecule by a template-switch 5' adaptor carrying 12 random nucleotides. Each sample yielded at least 3 million CDR3-containing paired-end reads. All of the RNA was converted into first-strand cDNA using the Mint cDNA synthesis kit, with a TRBC-specific oligonucleotide serving as the primer. Following uracil-DNA glycosylase treatment, a first 18-cycle PCR with universal primers M1SS and BC2_uni_R was performed on all cDNA. The published analysis was carried out like this. For normalization, 1 million high-quality reads, each with a distinct molecular identifier, were randomly selected from each sample. Instead of being binned into consensus sequences, reads with shared molecular identifiers were discarded. MiTCR, with a Q25 quality threshold and the strictest error-elimination algorithm, was used for CDR3 identification, clonotype clustering and error correction. Lower-bound total TCR beta diversity was estimated with a nonparametric unseen species model using Euler transformation. TCRdb reanalyzed the raw reads on its own, using fastp at Q25 for trimming and MiXCR for clone calling, and kept in-frame beta chains. Each entry merges the rows of one CDR3 protein and shows their most common DNA and genes. TCRdb, rather than the study authors, made the V and J calls. The sample table holds some 860,000 distinct CDR3 sequences, of which around 50% were seen once. The ten top clones hold around 24% of the sample.

The sequence was obtained from a man aged 40-49 years in good health. The V and J genes are TRBV20-1 and TRBJ1-2, and TRBD1 matches 8 of the central bases. Sequenced sample: blood. The sequence in DNA is TGCAGTGCTAGAGACTGGGACAGGAAAGGCTTCTATGGCTACACCTTC. Its coded protein is CSARDWDRKGFYGYTF.